This T cell receptor beta chain stems from a study of beta chain features in type 1 diabetes. Study outcomes and limitations: TCRB CDR3 length was moderately but significantly reduced in all four CD4+ subsets of Type 1 diabetes patients.

Reverse transcription of all isolated RNA meant that expressed TCRB transcripts were sequenced. Profiling relied on immunoSEQ multiplex PCR, and the TCRdb table lists in-frame clones only, not all of them. The sample lists around 26,000 clones, 55% to 70% seen once, with 0.9% to 1.4% in the top ten. This clone occurred a few times. Its antigen is currently unknown. Germline assignment: CDR1 MDHEN and CDR2 SYDVKM. Unmatched junction bases numbered 14, after V lost 7 bases and J lost 9 bases. CDR3 length: 15 residues. V usage is TRBV28 and J usage is TRBJ2-1; 8 bases align to TRBD2. Sequencing was performed on stem cell memory CD4+ T cells from blood. The TCR originated in a woman in her forties with type 1 diabetes. The CDR3 loop reads CASTEPIGRGGEQFF. For the CDR3, the DNA is TGTGCCAGCACCGAACCCATCGGGAGGGGGGGTGAGCAGTTCTTC.